This record looks at one T cell receptor beta chain sequence and its context. The CDR3 sequence is 10 residues long. Brentuximab vedotin exposure varied among the patients, all of whom had relapsed after autologous stem cell transplantation. Assay used: immunoSEQ multiplex PCR; TCRdb lists only in-frame clones, some missing. The repertoire holds around 99,000 clones, with about four fifths as singletons. This entry is derived from a study of PD-1 blockade in classical Hodgkin lymphoma. The gene calls are TRBV23-1 and TRBJ2-7, with a tentative D call TRBD1 (6 bases). TRBV23-1 counts as an open reading frame of uncertain function. Sequencing was performed on peripheral blood mononuclear cells (PBMCs), taken before the second cycle of nivolumab. The TCR originated in a human donor with classical Hodgkin lymphoma. The CDR3 DNA is TGCCCCGCCGGACAGCCTGAGCAGTACTTC. Its translation is CPAGQPEQYF.